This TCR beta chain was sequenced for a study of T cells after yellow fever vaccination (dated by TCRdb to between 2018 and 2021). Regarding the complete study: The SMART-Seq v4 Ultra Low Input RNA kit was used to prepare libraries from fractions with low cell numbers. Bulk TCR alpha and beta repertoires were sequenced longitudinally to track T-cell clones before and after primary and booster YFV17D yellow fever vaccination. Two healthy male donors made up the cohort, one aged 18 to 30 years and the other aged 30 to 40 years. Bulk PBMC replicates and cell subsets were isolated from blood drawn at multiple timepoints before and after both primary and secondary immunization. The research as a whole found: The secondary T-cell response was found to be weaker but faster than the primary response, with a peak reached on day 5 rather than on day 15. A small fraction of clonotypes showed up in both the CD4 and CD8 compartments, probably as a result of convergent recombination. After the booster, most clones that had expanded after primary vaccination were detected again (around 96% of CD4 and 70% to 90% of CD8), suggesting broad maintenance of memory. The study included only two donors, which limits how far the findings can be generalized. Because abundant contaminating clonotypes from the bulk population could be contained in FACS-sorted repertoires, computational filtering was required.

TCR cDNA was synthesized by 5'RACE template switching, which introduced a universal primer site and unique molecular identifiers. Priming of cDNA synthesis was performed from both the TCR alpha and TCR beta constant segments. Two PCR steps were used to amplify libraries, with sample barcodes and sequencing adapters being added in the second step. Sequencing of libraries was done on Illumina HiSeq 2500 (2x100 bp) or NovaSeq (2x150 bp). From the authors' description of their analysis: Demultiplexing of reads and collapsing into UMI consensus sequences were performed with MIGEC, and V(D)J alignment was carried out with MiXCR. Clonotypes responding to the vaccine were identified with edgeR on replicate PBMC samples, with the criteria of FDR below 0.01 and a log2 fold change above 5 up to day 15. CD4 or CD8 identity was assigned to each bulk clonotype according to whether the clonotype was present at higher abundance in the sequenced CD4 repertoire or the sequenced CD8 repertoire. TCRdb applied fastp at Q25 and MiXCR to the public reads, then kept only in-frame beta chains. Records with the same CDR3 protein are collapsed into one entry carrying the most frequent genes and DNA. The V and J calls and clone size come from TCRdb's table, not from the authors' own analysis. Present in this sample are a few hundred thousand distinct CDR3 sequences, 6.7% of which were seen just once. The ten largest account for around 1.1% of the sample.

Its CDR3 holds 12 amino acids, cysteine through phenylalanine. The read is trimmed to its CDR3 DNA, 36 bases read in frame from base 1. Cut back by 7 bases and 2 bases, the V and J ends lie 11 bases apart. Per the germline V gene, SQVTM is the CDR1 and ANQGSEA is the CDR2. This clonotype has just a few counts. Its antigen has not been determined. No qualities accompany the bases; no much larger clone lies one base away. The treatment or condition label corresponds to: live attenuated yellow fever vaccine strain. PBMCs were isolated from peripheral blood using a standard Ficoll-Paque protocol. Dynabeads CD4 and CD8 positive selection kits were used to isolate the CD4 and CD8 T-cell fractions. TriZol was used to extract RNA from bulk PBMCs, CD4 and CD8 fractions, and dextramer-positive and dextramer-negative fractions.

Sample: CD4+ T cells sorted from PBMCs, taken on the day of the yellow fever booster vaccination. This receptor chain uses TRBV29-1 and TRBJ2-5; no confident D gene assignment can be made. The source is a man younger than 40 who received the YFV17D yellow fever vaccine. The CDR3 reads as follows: CSARRLQETQYF. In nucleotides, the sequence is TGCAGCGCCCGACGGTTACAAGAGACCCAGTACTTC.